The 19 T cell receptor beta chains in this list originate from one sample, sequenced in a study of PD-1 blockade in classical Hodgkin lymphoma. Profiled with immunoSEQ multiplex PCR; TCRdb holds only in-frame clones, not every one. The data show 10,000 to 15,000 clones, with about 86% seen just once and about 0.9% held by the top ten. Described time point: cycle 4 day 1 (C4D1), after 6 weeks of nivolumab. Relapse after autologous stem cell transplantation occurred in every patient, and brentuximab vedotin exposure varied. Isolation of CD4+ T cells from thawed PBMCs was performed by magnetic negative selection. Here the sequenced sample was CD4+ T cells from blood, taken before the fourth cycle of nivolumab. These TCRs come from a human donor with classical Hodgkin lymphoma.

The V gene is TRBV6-1, the J gene TRBJ2-4; weak D call: TRBD1 (9 bases). Germline V gene lookup returns CDR1 MNHNS and CDR2 SASEGT. V gave up 8 bases and J gave up 8 bases, with 16 bases separating them. The CDR3 spans 13 residues. CDR3 sequence (DNA): TGTGCCAGCGGACAGGGGCGGGGGGACATTCAGTACTTC. Translating gives CASGQGRGDIQYF.

The V gene is TRBV19, the J gene TRBJ2-2; D remains ambiguous. V gave up 4 bases and J gave up 1 base, with 7 bases separating them. Germline lookup yields CDR1 LNHDA and CDR2 SQIVND (reference sequence). The CDR3 sequence is 14 residues long. The CDR3 DNA sequence: TGTGCCAGTAGTACGTGGGGGAACACCGGGGAGCTGTTTTTT. Translation gives CASSTWGNTGELFF. Full variable domain (remainder filled in from reference TRBV19 and TRBJ2-2): DGGITQSPKYLFRKEGQNVTLSCEQNLNHDAMYWYRQDPGQGLRLIYYSQIVNDFQKGDIAEGYSVSREKKESFPLTVTSAQKNPTAFYLCASSTWGNTGELFFGEGSRLTVL.

The chain recombines TRBV7-9 with TRBJ1-1, with TRBD1 matching over 7 bases. Germline assignment: CDR1 SEHNR and CDR2 FQNEAQ (reference sequence). V gave up 5 bases and J gave up 4 bases; unmatched junction bases: 7. CDR3 size: 14 residues. The chain's CDR3 is CASSMPGGATEAFF. In DNA form, the CDR3 reads TGTGCCAGCAGCATGCCAGGGGGTGCCACTGAAGCTTTCTTT.

The chain uses TRBV4-1 and TRBJ2-1; unclear D gene. CDR3 length: 17 residues. CDR1 and CDR2 from the germline V gene are MGHRA and YSYEKL. V shed 1 base and J shed 5 bases, with 18 bases lying between them. This CDR3 is CASSQVLLKGIDNEQFF. As DNA, the CDR3 is TGCGCCAGCAGCCAAGTTCTGCTTAAAGGTATTGACAATGAGCAGTTCTTC.

This chain links TRBV19 with TRBJ2-1; D uncertain. In germline, CDR1 is LNHDA, CDR2 SQIVND (reference sequence). Trimming removed 2 bases from V and 9 bases from J, with 14 bases in between. The CDR3 runs to 14 residues. This CDR3 is CASSIKARGSEQFF. The CDR3 nucleotides read TGTGCCAGTAGTATAAAGGCTAGAGGTAGTGAGCAGTTCTTC.

V gene TRBV10-3 combines with J gene TRBJ1-1, with TRBD1 as a possible D gene (5 bases). Germline-derived CDR1 and CDR2 are ENHRY and SYGVKD. V was trimmed by 5 bases and J by 5 bases, leaving 15 bases between them. The CDR3 loop spans 14 amino acids. In DNA, the CDR3 is TGTGCCATCAGTTTGGGCAGCGGGGGGACTGAAGCTTTCTTT. It is translated as CAISLGSGGTEAFF.

The chain links TRBV7-2 to TRBJ1-2; D remains unclear. From germline, CDR1 is SGHTA and CDR2 FQGNSA. This CDR3 region has 15 residues. The germline V and J ends were trimmed by 1 base and 5 bases, with 14 bases remaining between them. CDR3 region: CASSLGWSSPYGYTF. DNA of the CDR3: TGTGCCAGCAGCTTAGGGTGGAGCTCACCTTATGGCTACACCTTC.

This clone was found a few times. The rearrangement uses TRBV28 and TRBJ1-2, with D perhaps matching TRBD1 (5 bases). The V and J ends lost 6 bases and 4 bases respectively, with 18 bases between them. Germline V gene sequence: CDR1 MDHEN, CDR2 SYDVKM. This CDR3 has 15 residues. In DNA, the CDR3 is TGTGCCAGCAGCCAGCAGGGCAGGAGAGCCTATGGCTACACCTTC. Its protein product is CASSQQGRRAYGYTF.

The chain joins TRBV13 to TRBJ2-5; 7 bases map to TRBD2. V gave up 1 base and J gave up 5 bases; unmatched junction bases: 4. Germline V gene sequence: CDR1 PRHDT, CDR2 FYEKMQ (reference sequence). This CDR3 contains 14 residues. The CDR3 reads CASSLAAGRETQYF. Written as DNA, the CDR3 is TGTGCCAGCAGCTTAGCAGCGGGGAGGGAGACCCAGTACTTC. The full variable domain, in which reference TRBV13 and TRBJ2-5 provide the parts outside the CDR3, is AAGVIQSPRHLIKEKRETATLKCYPIPRHDTVYWYQQGPGQDPQFLISFYEKMQSDKGSIPDRFSAQQFSDYHSELNMSSLELGDSALYFCASSLAAGRETQYFGPGTRLLVL.

The rearrangement links TRBV6-5 to TRBJ2-7; TRBD2 matches 7 bases. Germline V gene data show CDR1 as MNHEY and CDR2 as SVGAGI. The CDR3 runs to 14 residues. The J segment lost 3 bases and the V segment lost 7 bases, leaving 9 bases of the junction unmatched. The CDR3 loop reads CASTPGLMNYEQYF. CDR3 DNA: TGTGCCAGCACACCGGGACTAATGAACTACGAGCAGTACTTC.

The chain carries TRBV18 and TRBJ2-7, with TRBD2 matching over 13 bases. CDR3 length equals 14 residues. V lost 3 bases, J lost 4 bases, and 0 bases stayed unmatched. CDR1 KGHSH and CDR2 LQKENI come from the germline V gene. The CDR3: CASSPGLAGYEQYF. The CDR3 DNA follows: TGTGCCAGCTCACCGGGACTAGCGGGATACGAGCAGTACTTC.

About this clone itself: The junction does not match germline at one end; this may be a read error. This sequence joins TRBV7-2 and TRBJ2-3, with D unresolved. The CDR3 consists of 12 residues. Germline V gene data show CDR1 as SGHTA and CDR2 as FQGNSA. The DNA of the CDR3 is TGTGCCAGCAGCGCGACCACACATACGCAGTATTTT. Protein product: CASSATTHTQYF.

This rearrangement joins TRBV5-1 to TRBJ1-5, with a possible D match to TRBD1 (5 bases). Trimming shortened V by 0 bases and J by 5 bases, and 9 bases separated the two germline ends. The CDR3 contains 14 residues. Germline V lookup: CDR1 SGHRS, CDR2 YFSETQ. The CDR3 reads CASSLDGGDQPQHF. CDR3 nucleotide sequence: TGCGCCAGCAGCTTGGACGGGGGTGATCAGCCCCAGCATTTT.

The chain links TRBV10-3 to TRBJ1-2; weak D call: TRBD1 (5 bases). Germline assignment: CDR1 ENHRY and CDR2 SYGVKD. Trimming removed 3 bases from V and 5 bases from J, with 19 bases in between. The CDR3 has 16 residues. The CDR3 is CAISEREGVIVYGYTF. The CDR3 DNA sequence: TGTGCCATCAGTGAACGAGAAGGGGTTATAGTGTATGGCTACACCTTC.

The genes are TRBV7-2 and TRBJ2-2; 7 bases fit TRBD2. Germline V gene data show CDR1 as SGHTA and CDR2 as FQGNSA. V gave up 0 bases and J gave up 3 bases; unmatched junction bases: 7. CDR3 length: 17 amino acids. The CDR3 region has the DNA TGTGCCAGCAGCTTAGCCCTTCTGGCGGGGGACACCGGGGAGCTGTTTTTT. Amino acid sequence: CASSLALLAGDTGELFF.

This chain joins TRBV5-1 and TRBJ2-6; TRBD1 or TRBD2 may be the D gene (5 bases each). The CDR3 sequence is 15 residues long. Germline V gene data show CDR1 as SGHRS and CDR2 as YFSETQ. Trimming left V 0 bases short and J 2 bases short, with 6 bases between. The chain's CDR3 is CASSLVGAGANVLTF. The CDR3 DNA reads TGCGCCAGCAGCTTGGTGGGGGCTGGGGCCAACGTCCTGACTTTC.

The V gene is TRBV7-9, the J gene TRBJ2-7; possibly TRBD2 for D (6 bases). Trimming pared 2 bases from V and 6 bases from J, leaving 11 bases between. Germline CDR1 and CDR2: SEHNR and FQNEAQ (reference sequence). The CDR3 is 13 residues long. DNA of the CDR3: TGTGCCAGCAGCTTATCGGGACTTTTCGAGCAGTACTTC. Its protein product is CASSLSGLFEQYF.

The chain joins TRBV4-2 to TRBJ2-7, with 10 bases identical to TRBD2. The CDR3 consists of 15 residues. V lost 3 bases, J lost 0 bases, and 2 bases stayed unmatched. CDR1 is LGHNA and CDR2 is YNFKEQ in the germline V gene. CDR3 protein: CASSHTSGTSYEQYF. For the CDR3, the DNA is TGTGCCAGCAGCCACACTAGCGGGACCTCCTACGAGCAGTACTTC.

V usage is TRBV14 and J usage is TRBJ2-4; weak D call: TRBD2 (5 bases). The CDR3 contains 17 residues. Germline loops: CDR1 SGHDN, CDR2 FVKESK. V lost 2 bases to trimming and J lost 1 base, with 15 bases between them. The CDR3 reads CASSQKLPGSAKNIQYF. DNA for the CDR3: TGTGCCAGCAGCCAAAAACTGCCGGGGAGCGCCAAAAACATTCAGTACTTC.